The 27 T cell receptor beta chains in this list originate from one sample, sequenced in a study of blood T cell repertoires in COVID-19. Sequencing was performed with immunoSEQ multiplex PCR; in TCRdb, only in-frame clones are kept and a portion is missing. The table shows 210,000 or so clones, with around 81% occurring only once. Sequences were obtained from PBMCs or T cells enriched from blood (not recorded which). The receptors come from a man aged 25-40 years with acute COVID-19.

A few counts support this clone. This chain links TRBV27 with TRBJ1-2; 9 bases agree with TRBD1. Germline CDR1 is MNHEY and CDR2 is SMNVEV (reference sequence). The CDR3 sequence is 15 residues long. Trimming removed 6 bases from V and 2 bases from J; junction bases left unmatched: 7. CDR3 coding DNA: TGTGCCAGCAGACCCAGCGGGACAGGGAACTATGGCTACACCTTC. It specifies CASRPSGTGNYGYTF.

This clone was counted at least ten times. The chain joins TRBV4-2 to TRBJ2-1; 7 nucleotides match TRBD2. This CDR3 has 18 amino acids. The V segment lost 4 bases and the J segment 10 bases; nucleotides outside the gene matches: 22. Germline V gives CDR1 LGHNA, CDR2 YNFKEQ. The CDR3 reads CASSRGIPGLTPLGEQFF. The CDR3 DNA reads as TGTGCCAGCAGCCGAGGAATTCCGGGACTAACCCCTTTGGGCGAGCAGTTCTTC.

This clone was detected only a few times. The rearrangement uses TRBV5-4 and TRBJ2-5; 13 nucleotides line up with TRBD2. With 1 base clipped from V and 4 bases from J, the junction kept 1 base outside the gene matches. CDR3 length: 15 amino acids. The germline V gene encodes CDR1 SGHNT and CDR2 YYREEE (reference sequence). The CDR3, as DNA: TGTGCCAGCAGCTTGACTAGCGGGGGGGGAGAGACCCAGTACTTC. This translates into CASSLTSGGGETQYF. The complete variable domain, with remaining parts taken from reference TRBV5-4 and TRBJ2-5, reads ETGVTQSPTHLIKTRGQQVTLRCSSQSGHNTVSWYQQALGQGPQFIFQYYREEENGRGNFPPRFSGLQFPNYSSELNVNALELDDSALYLCASSLTSGGGETQYFGPGTRLLVL.

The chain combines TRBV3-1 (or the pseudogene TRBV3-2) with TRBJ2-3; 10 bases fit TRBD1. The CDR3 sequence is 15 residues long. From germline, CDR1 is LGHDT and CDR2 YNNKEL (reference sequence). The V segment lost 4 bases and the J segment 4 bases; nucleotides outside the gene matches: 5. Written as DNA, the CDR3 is TGTGCCAGCAGCCTGACAGGGGGCAGGTCAGATACGCAGTATTTT. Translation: CASSLTGGRSDTQYF.

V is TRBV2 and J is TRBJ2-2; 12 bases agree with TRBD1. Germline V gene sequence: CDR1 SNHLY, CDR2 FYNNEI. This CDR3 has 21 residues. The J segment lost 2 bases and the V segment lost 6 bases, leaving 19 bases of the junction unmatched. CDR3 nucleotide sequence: TGTGCCAGCAGAGCCCTCAGAGCGGGGGACAGGGGGCGCGGAAACACCGGGGAGCTGTTTTTT. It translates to CASRALRAGDRGRGNTGELFF.

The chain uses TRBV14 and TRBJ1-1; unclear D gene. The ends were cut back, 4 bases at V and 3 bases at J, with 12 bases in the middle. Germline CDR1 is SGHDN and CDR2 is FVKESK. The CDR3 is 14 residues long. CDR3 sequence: CASSLKDFYTEAFF. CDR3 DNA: TGTGCCAGCAGCCTTAAAGACTTCTACACTGAAGCTTTCTTT. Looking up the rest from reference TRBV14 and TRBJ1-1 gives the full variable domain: EAGVTQFPSHSVIEKGQTVTLRCDPISGHDNLYWYRRVMGKEIKFLLHFVKESKQDESGMPNNRFLAERTGGTYSTLKVQPAELEDSGVYFCASSLKDFYTEAFFGQGTRLTVV.

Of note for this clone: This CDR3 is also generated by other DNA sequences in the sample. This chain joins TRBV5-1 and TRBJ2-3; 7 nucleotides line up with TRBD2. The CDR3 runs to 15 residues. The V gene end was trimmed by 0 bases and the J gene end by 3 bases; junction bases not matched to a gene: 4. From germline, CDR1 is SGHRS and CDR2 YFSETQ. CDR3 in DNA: TGCGCCAGCAGCTTGGGTCAGGGAGGGACAGATACGCAGTATTTT. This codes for CASSLGQGGTDTQYF. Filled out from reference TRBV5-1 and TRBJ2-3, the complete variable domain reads KAGVTQTPRYLIKTRGQQVTLSCSPISGHRSVSWYQQTPGQGLQFLFEYFSETQRNKGNFPGRFSGRQFSNSRSEMNVSTLELGDSALYLCASSLGQGGTDTQYFGPGTRLTVL.

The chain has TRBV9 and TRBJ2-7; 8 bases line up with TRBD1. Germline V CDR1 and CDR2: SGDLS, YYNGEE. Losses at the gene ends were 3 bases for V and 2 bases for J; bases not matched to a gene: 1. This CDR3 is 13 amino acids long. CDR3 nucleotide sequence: TGTGCCAGCAGCGCGGGACAGGCCTACGAGCAGTACTTC. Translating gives CASSAGQAYEQYF.

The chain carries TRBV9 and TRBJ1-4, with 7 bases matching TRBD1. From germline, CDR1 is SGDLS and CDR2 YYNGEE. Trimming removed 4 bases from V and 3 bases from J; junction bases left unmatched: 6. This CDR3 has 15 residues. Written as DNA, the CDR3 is TGTGCCAGCAGCTTTCGGACAGGAGCTAATGAAAAACTGTTTTTT. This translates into CASSFRTGANEKLFF.

The CDR3 nucleotides are TGTGCCAGCAGCTCAGGGGTACTCCCTGGCTACACCTTC. Translated: CASSSGVLPGYTF. J is TRBJ1-2 and V is TRBV9; D possibly corresponds to TRBD1 (6 bases). The V end lost 4 bases, the J end lost 7 bases, and 14 bases lay between the germline ends. Germline V gene data show CDR1 as SGDLS and CDR2 as YYNGEE. This CDR3 is built from 13 residues.

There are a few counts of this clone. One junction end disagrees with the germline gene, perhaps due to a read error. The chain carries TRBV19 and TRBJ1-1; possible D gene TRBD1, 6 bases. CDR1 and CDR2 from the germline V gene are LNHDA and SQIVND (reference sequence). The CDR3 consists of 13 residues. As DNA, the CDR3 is TGTGCCAGTACCCCTACACCGACGGGGAAACAGGGCTTT. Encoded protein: CASTPTPTGKQGF.

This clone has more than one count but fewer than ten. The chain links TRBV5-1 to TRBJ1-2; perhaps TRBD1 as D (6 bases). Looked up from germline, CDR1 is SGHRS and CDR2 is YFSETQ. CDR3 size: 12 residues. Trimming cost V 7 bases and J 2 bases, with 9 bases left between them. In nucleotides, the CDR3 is TGCGCCAGCCGACAGGACAACTATGGCTACACCTTC. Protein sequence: CASRQDNYGYTF.

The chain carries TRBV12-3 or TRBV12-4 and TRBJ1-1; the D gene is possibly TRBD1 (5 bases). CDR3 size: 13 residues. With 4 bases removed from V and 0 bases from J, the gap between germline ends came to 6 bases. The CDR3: CASSSTVNTEAFF. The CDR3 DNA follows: TGTGCCAGCAGTTCGACAGTGAACACTGAAGCTTTCTTT.

In nucleotides, the CDR3 is TGCAGCTACACTTCAGGGGCGCCGGGTCAGCCCCAGCATTTT. This translates into CSYTSGAPGQPQHF. The chain is built from TRBV29-1 and TRBJ1-5; D is perhaps TRBD1 (6 bases). The CDR3 covers 14 residues. V was pared by 8 bases and J by 6 bases, with 20 bases between. Germline CDR1 SQVTM, CDR2 ANQGSEA.

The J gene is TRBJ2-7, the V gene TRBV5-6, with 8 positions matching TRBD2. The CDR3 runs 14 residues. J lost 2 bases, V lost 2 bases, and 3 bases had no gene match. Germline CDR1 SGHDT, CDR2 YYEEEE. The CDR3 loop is CASSFSGAPYEQYF. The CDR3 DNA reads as TGTGCCAGCAGCTTTAGCGGGGCGCCCTACGAGCAGTACTTC.

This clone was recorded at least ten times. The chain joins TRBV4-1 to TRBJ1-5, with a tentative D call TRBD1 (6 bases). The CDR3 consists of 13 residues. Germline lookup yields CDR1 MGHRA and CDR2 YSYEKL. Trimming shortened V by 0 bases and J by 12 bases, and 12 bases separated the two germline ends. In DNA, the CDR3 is TGCGCCAGCAGCCAAGATCTTCCAGGGGTCCAGCATTTT. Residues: CASSQDLPGVQHF.

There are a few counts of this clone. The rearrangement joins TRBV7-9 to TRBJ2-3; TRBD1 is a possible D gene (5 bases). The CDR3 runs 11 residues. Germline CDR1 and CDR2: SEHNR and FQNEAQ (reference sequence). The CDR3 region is CPQGFTDTQYF. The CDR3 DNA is TGTCCTCAGGGATTTACAGATACGCAGTATTTT. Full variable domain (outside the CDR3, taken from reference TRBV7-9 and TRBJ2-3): DTGVSQNPRHKITKRGQNVTFRCDPISEHNRLYWYRQTLGQGPEFLTYFQNEAQLEKSRLLSDRFSAERPKGSFSTLEIQRTEQGDSAMYLCPQGFTDTQYFGPGTRLTVL.

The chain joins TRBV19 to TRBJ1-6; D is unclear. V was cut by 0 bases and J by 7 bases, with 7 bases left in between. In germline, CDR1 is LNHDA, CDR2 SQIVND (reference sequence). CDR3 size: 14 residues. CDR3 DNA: TGTGCCAGTAGTATAGATCGTGAGAATTCACCCCTCCACTTT. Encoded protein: CASSIDRENSPLHF.

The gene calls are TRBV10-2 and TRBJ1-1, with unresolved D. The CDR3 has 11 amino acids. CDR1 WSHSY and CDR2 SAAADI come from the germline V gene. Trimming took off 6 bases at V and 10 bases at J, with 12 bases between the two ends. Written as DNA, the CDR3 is TGCGCCAGCAGCGCACTATACGGAGCTTTCTTT. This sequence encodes CASSALYGAFF.

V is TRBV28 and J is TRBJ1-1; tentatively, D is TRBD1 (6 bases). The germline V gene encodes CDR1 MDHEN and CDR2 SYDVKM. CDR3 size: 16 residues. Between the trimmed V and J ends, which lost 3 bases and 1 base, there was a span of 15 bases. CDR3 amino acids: CASSLSPGVGNTEAFF. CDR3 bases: TGTGCCAGCAGTTTGTCGCCAGGGGTTGGGAACACTGAAGCTTTCTTT.

The DNA of the CDR3 is TGTGCCAGCAGCTCCCATCAAGGGGCTGGAAACACCATATATTTT. Translation gives CASSSHQGAGNTIYF. The chain is built from TRBV7-2 and TRBJ1-3, with a tentative D call TRBD1 (5 bases). The germline V gene encodes CDR1 SGHTA and CDR2 FQGNSA. The germline V and J ends were trimmed by 4 bases and 2 bases, with 12 bases remaining between them. This CDR3 has 15 residues.

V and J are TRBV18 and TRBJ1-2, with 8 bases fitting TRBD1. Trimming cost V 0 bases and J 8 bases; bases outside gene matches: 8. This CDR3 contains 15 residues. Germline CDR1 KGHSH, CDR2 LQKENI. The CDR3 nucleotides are TGTGCCAGCTCACCACCGATCCAGGGGGCGCAGGGCTACACCTTC. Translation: CASSPPIQGAQGYTF.

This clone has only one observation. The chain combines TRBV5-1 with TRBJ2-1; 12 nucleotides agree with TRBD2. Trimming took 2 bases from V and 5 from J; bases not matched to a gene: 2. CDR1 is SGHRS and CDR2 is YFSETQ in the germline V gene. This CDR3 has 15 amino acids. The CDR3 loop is CASSLLAGGDNEQFF. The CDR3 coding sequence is TGCGCCAGCAGCTTACTAGCGGGGGGTGACAATGAGCAGTTCTTC. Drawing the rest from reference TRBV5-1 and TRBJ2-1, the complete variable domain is KAGVTQTPRYLIKTRGQQVTLSCSPISGHRSVSWYQQTPGQGLQFLFEYFSETQRNKGNFPGRFSGRQFSNSRSEMNVSTLELGDSALYLCASSLLAGGDNEQFFGPGTRLTVL.

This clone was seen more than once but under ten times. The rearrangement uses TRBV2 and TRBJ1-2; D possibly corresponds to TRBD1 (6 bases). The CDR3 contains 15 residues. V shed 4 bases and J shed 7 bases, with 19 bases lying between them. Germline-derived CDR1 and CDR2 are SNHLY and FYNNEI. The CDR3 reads CASSVSRTASRGYTF. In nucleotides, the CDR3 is TGTGCCAGCAGTGTTTCTAGGACAGCCTCTCGTGGCTACACCTTC.

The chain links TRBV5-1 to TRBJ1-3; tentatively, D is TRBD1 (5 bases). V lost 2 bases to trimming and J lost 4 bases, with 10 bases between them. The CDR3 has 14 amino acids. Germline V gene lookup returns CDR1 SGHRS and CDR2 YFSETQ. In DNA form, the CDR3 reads TGCGCCAGCAGCTTCCCAGGGCAAGGAAACACCATATATTTT. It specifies CASSFPGQGNTIYF.

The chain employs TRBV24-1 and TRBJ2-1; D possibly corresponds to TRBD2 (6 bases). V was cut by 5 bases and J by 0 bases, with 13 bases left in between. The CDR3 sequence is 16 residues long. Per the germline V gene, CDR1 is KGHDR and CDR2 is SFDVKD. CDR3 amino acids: CATSALYGSSYNEQFF. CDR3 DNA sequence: TGTGCCACCAGTGCCCTCTACGGGAGCTCCTACAATGAGCAGTTCTTC.

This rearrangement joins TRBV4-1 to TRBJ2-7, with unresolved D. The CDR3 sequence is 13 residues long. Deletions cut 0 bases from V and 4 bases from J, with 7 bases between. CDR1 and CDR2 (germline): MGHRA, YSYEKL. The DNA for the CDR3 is TGCGCCAGCAGCCAAGATAGAGCTTACGAGCAGTACTTC. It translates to CASSQDRAYEQYF.